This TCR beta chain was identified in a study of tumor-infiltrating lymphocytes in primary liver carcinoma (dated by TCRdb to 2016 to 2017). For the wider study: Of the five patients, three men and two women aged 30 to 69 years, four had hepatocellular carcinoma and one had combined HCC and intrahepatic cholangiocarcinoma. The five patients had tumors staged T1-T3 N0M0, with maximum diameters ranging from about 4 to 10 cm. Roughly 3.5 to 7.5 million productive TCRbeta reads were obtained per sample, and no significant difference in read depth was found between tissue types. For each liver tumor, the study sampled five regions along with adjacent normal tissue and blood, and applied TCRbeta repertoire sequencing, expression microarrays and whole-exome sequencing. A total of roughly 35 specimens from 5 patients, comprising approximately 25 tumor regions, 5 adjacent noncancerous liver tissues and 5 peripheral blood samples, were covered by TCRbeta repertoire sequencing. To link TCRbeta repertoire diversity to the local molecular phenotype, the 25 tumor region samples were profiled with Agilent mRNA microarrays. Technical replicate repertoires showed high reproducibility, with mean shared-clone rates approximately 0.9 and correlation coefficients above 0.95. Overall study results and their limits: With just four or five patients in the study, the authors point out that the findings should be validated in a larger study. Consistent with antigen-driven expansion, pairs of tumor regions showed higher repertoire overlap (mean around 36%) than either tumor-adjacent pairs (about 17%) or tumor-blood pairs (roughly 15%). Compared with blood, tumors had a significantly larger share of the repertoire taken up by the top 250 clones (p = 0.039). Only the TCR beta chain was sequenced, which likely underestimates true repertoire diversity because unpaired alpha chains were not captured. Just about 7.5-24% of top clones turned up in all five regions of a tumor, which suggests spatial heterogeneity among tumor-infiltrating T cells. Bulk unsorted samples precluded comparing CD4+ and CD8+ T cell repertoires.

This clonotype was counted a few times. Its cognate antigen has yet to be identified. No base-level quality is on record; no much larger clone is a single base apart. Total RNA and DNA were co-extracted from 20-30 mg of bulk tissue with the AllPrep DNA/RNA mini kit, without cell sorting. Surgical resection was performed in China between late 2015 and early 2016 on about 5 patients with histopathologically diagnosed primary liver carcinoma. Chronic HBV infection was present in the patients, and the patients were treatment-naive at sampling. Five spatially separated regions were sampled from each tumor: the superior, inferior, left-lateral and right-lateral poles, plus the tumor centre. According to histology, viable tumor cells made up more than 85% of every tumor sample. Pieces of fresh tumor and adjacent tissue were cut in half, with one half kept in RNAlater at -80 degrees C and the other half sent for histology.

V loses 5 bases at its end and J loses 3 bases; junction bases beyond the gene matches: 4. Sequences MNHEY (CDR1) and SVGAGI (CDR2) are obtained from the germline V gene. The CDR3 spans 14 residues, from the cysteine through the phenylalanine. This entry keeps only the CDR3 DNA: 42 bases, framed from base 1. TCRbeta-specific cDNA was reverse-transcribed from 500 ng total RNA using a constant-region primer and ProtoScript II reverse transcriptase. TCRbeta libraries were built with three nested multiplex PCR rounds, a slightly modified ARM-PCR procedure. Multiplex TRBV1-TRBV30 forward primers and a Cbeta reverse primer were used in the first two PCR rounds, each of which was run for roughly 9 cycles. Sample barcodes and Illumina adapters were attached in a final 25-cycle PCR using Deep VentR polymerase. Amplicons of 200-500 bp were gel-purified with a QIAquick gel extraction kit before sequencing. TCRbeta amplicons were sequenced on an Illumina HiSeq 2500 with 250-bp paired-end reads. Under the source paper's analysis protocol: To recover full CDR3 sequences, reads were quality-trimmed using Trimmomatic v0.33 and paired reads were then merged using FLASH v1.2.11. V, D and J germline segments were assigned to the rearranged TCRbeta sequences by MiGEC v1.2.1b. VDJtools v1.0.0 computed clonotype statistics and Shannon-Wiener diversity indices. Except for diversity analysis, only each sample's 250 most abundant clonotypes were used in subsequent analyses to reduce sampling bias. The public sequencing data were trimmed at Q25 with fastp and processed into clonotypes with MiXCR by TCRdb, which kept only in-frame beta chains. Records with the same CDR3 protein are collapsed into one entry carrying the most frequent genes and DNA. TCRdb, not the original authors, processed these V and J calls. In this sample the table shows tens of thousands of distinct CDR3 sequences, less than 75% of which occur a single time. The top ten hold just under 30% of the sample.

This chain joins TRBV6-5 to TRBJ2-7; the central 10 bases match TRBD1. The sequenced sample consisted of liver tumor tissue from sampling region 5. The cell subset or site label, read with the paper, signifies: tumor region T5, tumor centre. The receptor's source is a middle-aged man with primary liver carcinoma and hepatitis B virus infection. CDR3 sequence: CASSRDRGGYEQYF. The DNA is TGTGCCAGCAGTCGGGACAGGGGAGGCTACGAGCAGTACTTC.